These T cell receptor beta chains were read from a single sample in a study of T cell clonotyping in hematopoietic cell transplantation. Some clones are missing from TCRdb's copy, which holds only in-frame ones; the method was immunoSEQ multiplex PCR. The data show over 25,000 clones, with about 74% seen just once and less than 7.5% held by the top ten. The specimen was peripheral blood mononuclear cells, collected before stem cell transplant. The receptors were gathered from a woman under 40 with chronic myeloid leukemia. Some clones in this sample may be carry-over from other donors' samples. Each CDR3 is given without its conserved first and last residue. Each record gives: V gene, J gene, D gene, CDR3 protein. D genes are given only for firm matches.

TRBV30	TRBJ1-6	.	AWSVRPNSPLH
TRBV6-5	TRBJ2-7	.	ASSWGQGYEQY
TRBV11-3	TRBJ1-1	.	ASSLSGSTNTEAF
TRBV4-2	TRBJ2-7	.	ASSQARGANTYEQY
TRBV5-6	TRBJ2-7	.	ASRRKGSSYEQY
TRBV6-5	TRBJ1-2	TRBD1	ASRDRDRNYGYT
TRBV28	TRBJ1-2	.	ASSSLGAGNYGYT
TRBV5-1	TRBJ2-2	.	ASSLSFGGPNTGELF
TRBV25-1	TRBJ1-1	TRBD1	ASSGLGQANTEAF
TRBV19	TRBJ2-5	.	ASSRYREETQY
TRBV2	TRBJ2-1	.	ASSAWTSNEQF
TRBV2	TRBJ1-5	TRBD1	ASSTRQGRQPQH
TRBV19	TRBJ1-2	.	ATRAGTPNYGYT
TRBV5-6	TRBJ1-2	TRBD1	ASSLDRGRLDGYT
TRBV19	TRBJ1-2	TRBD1	ASSSRQGTYGYT
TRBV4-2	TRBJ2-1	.	ASSQGGRGMNEQF
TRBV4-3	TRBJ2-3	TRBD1	ASSQAGTVGDTQY
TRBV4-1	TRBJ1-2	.	ASSQDRADDGYT
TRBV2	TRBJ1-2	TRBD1	ASSYTGEHGYT
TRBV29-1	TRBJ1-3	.	SVGDRNSGNTIY
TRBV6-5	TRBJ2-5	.	ASSYGLRETQY
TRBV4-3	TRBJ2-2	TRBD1	ASSQVRSQGASGELF
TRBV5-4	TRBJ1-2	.	ASSLAALSNYGYT
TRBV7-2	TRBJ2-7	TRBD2	ASSRLAGFYEQY
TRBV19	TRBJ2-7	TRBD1	ASSIDGQGAYEQY
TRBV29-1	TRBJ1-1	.	SVEGGAVTEAF
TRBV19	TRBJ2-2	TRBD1	ASSPWTGPTGELF
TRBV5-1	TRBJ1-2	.	ASSLGSVGGYT
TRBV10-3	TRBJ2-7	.	AISEWGLYEQY
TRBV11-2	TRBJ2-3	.	ASSSPRVLTDTQY
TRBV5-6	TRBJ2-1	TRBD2	ASSLPPGTRQF
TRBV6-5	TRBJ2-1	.	ASSKPGYNEQF
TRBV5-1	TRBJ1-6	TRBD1	ASSAGTANSPLH
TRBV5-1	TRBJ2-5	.	ASSLDPRGTQY
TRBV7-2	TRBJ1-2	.	ASSKGAGALGYT
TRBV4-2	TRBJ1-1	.	ASSPGDTEAF
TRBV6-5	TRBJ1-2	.	ASSYKGRDYGYT
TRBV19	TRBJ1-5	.	ASSIVGRRLNQPQH
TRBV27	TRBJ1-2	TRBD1	ASKGQGANGYT
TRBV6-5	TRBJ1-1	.	ASSSGLHTEAF
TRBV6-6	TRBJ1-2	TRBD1	ASRQGGGYT
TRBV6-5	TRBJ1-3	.	ASSYSTGSSGNTIY
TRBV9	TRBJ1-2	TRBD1	ASKEGQGNGGYT
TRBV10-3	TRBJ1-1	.	AIRLNSEAF
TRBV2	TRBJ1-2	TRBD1	ASSGDRGGPYGYT
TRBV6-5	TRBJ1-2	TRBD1	ASSYTGVDYGYT
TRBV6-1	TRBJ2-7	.	ASAWTATQEQY
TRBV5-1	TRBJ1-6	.	ASSLDGAPLH
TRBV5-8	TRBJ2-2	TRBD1	ASTKSRDRGTGELF
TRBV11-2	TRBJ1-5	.	ASSLADQPQH
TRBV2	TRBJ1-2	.	ASSEYELVSYGYT
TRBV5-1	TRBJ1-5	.	ASSLGTDQPQH
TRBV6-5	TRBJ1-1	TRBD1	ASSLGQLNTEAF
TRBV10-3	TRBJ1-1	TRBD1	AIGRQGNTEAF
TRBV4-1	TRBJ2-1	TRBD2	ASSHDLTSANYNEQF
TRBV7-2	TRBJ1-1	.	ASSLNKVTEAF